Below, 23 T cell receptor beta chains from the same sample are listed, as sequenced in a study of T cell responses to AZD1222 COVID-19 vaccine. The protocol was immunoSEQ multiplex PCR, while the TCRdb copy is restricted to in-frame clones and leaves out a portion. This repertoire shows about 120,000 clones, about 92% found once; its top ten account for around 5.1%. The sample consisted of peripheral blood, taken 28 days after the second AZD1222 dose. These TCRs come from an adult who received the AZD1222 COVID-19 vaccine.

This clone was recorded once. The chain uses TRBV19 and TRBJ1-1, with D perhaps matching TRBD1 (5 bases). The germline V and J ends were trimmed by 10 bases and 4 bases, with 19 bases remaining between them. CDR3 size: 14 residues. In germline, CDR1 is LNHDA, CDR2 SQIVND (reference sequence). CDR3 in amino acids: CATRTGTLSTEAFF. The CDR3 nucleotides read TGTGCCACCAGAACAGGTACCCTGAGCACTGAAGCTTTCTTT. The full variable domain, rest sourced from reference TRBV19 and TRBJ1-1, is DGGITQSPKYLFRKEGQNVTLSCEQNLNHDAMYWYRQDPGQGLRLIYYSQIVNDFQKGDIAEGYSVSREKKESFPLTVTSAQKNPTAFYLCATRTGTLSTEAFFGQGTRLTVV.

The chain links TRBV5-1 to TRBJ2-1; D possibly corresponds to TRBD1 (6 bases). V dropped 6 bases and J dropped 3 bases, with 10 bases sitting between them. Germline V gene sequence: CDR1 SGHRS, CDR2 YFSETQ. The CDR3 sequence is 13 residues long. The CDR3 loop is CASTLGGYNEQFF. The CDR3 DNA follows: TGCGCCAGCACCCTAGGGGGCTACAATGAGCAGTTCTTC.

V gene TRBV19 combines with J gene TRBJ1-2; weak D call: TRBD1 (5 bases). The CDR3 extends over 16 amino acids. Trimming pared 3 bases from V and 5 bases from J, leaving 19 bases between. The germline gives CDR1 LNHDA, CDR2 SQIVND (reference sequence). The CDR3, as DNA: TGTGCCAGTAGTATCGGAGTAGGGGCGCTAAATTATGGCTACACCTTC. Translation gives CASSIGVGALNYGYTF.

The genes are TRBV5-1 and TRBJ1-1; no definite D call. V shed 3 bases and J shed 1 base, with 7 bases lying between them. CDR1 and CDR2 (germline): SGHRS, YFSETQ. The CDR3 runs 13 residues. In DNA form, the CDR3 reads TGCGCCAGCAGCTCTCATCCGAACACTGAAGCTTTCTTT. This sequence encodes CASSSHPNTEAFF.

The chain links TRBV6-9 to TRBJ2-3; D is undetermined. Trimming shortened V by 4 bases and J by 8 bases, and 7 bases separated the two germline ends. The CDR3 runs 11 residues. Germline loops: CDR1 MNHGY, CDR2 SVAAGI. The CDR3 sequence: CASSFPGTQYF. DNA of the CDR3: TGTGCCAGCAGTTTCCCAGGTACGCAGTATTTT.

The gene calls are TRBV30 and TRBJ2-7; the D is unclear. Per germline, CDR1 GTSNPN and CDR2 SVGIG (reference sequence). The CDR3 consists of 13 residues. Trimming left V 0 bases short and J 5 bases short, with 11 bases between. CDR3 protein: CAWSVNLLNEQYF. The DNA of the CDR3 is TGTGCCTGGAGTGTAAATCTACTCAACGAGCAGTACTTC.

The chain links TRBV12-3 or TRBV12-4 to TRBJ1-6; D gene uncertain. Trimming shortened V by 3 bases and J by 9 bases, and 9 bases separated the two germline ends. The CDR3 contains 13 residues. The CDR3 loop is CASSFKVFSPLHF. In DNA form, the CDR3 reads TGTGCCAGCAGTTTTAAGGTTTTTTCACCCCTCCACTTT.

The genes are TRBV4-3 and TRBJ1-1; TRBD1 might be the D (6 bases). Looked up from germline, CDR1 is LGHNA and CDR2 is YSLEER. The V gene lost 2 bases and the J gene lost 4 bases, with 8 bases spanning the gap. The CDR3 sequence is 13 residues long. The CDR3 loop is CASSQSRGTEAFF. CDR3 in DNA: TGCGCCAGCAGCCAAAGCAGGGGCACTGAAGCTTTCTTT.

The chain couples TRBV2 to TRBJ1-3; D not certain. Germline lookup yields CDR1 SNHLY and CDR2 FYNNEI. The CDR3 consists of 12 residues. V dropped 8 bases and J dropped 0 bases, with 5 bases sitting between them. CDR3 protein: CASAISGNTIYF. CDR3 nucleotide sequence: TGTGCCAGCGCTATCTCTGGAAACACCATATATTTT.

The genes are TRBV7-9 and TRBJ1-2; 8 bases line up with TRBD1. J gave up 4 bases and V 5 bases, and 3 bases lay outside the gene matches. The CDR3 is made up of 13 amino acids. Germline CDR1 and CDR2: SEHNR and FQNEAQ (reference sequence). The CDR3 spells CASSPGTGYGYTF. Here the CDR3 DNA reads TGTGCCAGCAGCCCCGGGACAGGCTATGGCTACACCTTC. The whole variable domain, remainder taken from reference TRBV7-9 and TRBJ1-2, is DTGVSQNPRHKITKRGQNVTFRCDPISEHNRLYWYRQTLGQGPEFLTYFQNEAQLEKSRLLSDRFSAERPKGSFSTLEIQRTEQGDSAMYLCASSPGTGYGYTFGSGTRLTVV.

The V and J genes are TRBV27 and TRBJ1-2; D not resolved. CDR3 length: 16 residues. Trimming cost V 9 bases and J 7 bases, with 27 bases left between them. CDR1 and CDR2 (germline): MNHEY, SMNVEV (reference sequence). CDR3 sequence: CARSQGPRIRVAGYTF. CDR3 sequence (DNA): TGTGCCAGAAGCCAAGGTCCCAGGATAAGGGTAGCTGGCTACACCTTC.

The chain has TRBV5-6 and TRBJ2-1; 8 positions agree with TRBD2. This CDR3 contains 14 residues. Germline V gene data show CDR1 as SGHDT and CDR2 as YYEEEE. With V trimmed by 4 bases and J by 0 bases, 0 bases remained unmatched. The chain's CDR3 is CASSSGGSYNEQFF. The DNA for the CDR3 is TGTGCCAGCAGCAGCGGGGGCTCCTACAATGAGCAGTTCTTC.

This chain joins TRBV5-1 and TRBJ2-1; TRBD2 matches at 9 bases. Germline CDR1 is SGHRS and CDR2 is YFSETQ. V shed 6 bases and J 10 bases; nucleotides not matched to a gene: 17. The CDR3 has 16 residues. The CDR3, as DNA: TGCGCCAGCATTAGGGATTTAGGCGGGAGGGCGCACGAGCAGTTCTTC. Its protein is CASIRDLGGRAHEQFF.

The V call is TRBV12-3 or TRBV12-4, the J call TRBJ2-2; 7 bases match TRBD1. V trimming: 5 bases; J trimming: 6 bases; junction bases outside the gene matches: 3. CDR3 size: 13 residues. This chain's CDR3 is CASSITGAGELFF. Here the CDR3 DNA reads TGTGCCAGCAGTATAACAGGGGCCGGGGAGCTGTTTTTT.

The chain is built from TRBV3-1 (or the pseudogene TRBV3-2) and TRBJ2-7; D is possibly TRBD1 or TRBD2 (5 bases each). V lost 1 base to trimming and J lost 6 bases, with 13 bases between them. CDR1 and CDR2 (germline): LGHDT, YNNKEL (reference sequence). The CDR3 sequence is 14 residues long. CDR3 amino acids: CASSQVSGAREQYF. Here the CDR3 DNA reads TGTGCCAGCAGCCAAGTGTCCGGGGCTCGCGAGCAGTACTTC.

This chain uses TRBV20-1 with TRBJ2-5; no clear D gene. CDR1 DFQATT and CDR2 SNEGSKA come from the germline V gene (reference sequence). This CDR3 region has 11 residues. V shed 2 bases and J shed 5 bases, with 6 bases lying between them. This CDR3 is CSARLLETQYF. CDR3 DNA: TGCAGTGCTAGACTCTTGGAGACCCAGTACTTC.

The gene calls are TRBV3-1 (or the pseudogene TRBV3-2) and TRBJ2-1; 12 nucleotides line up with TRBD2. The CDR3 has 17 residues. Trimming took 1 base from V and 8 from J; bases not matched to a gene: 9. Germline CDR1 and CDR2: LGHDT and YNNKEL (reference sequence). Here the CDR3 DNA reads TGTGCCAGCAGCCAAGGTCCTAGCGGGAGGGCCGCGGATGAGCAGTTCTTC. It specifies CASSQGPSGRAADEQFF.

V usage is TRBV19 and J usage is TRBJ2-5, with a tentative D call TRBD2 (5 bases). Trimming took off 6 bases at V and 5 bases at J, with 19 bases between the two ends. Per the germline V gene, CDR1 is LNHDA and CDR2 is SQIVND (reference sequence). The CDR3 extends over 15 amino acids. CDR3 sequence: CASSRTLGIGETQYF. Written as DNA, the CDR3 is TGTGCCAGTAGCCGGACTCTAGGGATCGGGGAGACCCAGTACTTC.

The V call is TRBV2, the J call TRBJ1-2, with 7 nucleotides matching TRBD1. The length of the CDR3 is 11 residues. Germline CDR1 reads SNHLY; CDR2 reads FYNNEI. Trimming cost V 6 bases and J 8 bases; bases outside gene matches: 3. CDR3 sequence: CASRLQGGYTF. CDR3 sequence (DNA): TGTGCCAGCAGACTACAGGGGGGCTACACCTTC.

This chain links TRBV9 with TRBJ2-3, with 9 nucleotides matching TRBD2. The CDR3 sequence is 14 residues long. The V gene's germline CDR1 is SGDLS and CDR2 YYNGEE. V trimming: 3 bases; J trimming: 7 bases; junction bases outside the gene matches: 6. The CDR3 loop reads CASSGSGSLNTQYF. As DNA, the CDR3 is TGTGCCAGCAGCGGTAGCGGGAGTTTGAATACGCAGTATTTT.

The rearrangement joins TRBV18 to TRBJ1-1, with D uncertain. CDR1 and CDR2 (germline): KGHSH, LQKENI. This CDR3 comprises 14 residues. Trimming stripped 3 bases from V and 4 bases from J, with 12 bases between. CDR3 region: CASSPVDAATEAFF. CDR3 in DNA: TGTGCCAGCTCACCGGTCGATGCCGCCACTGAAGCTTTCTTT.

The rearrangement uses TRBV9 and TRBJ2-5, with TRBD2 matching 11 bases. J was trimmed by 4 bases and V by 1 base; bases with no gene match: 3. This CDR3 region has 15 residues. Per the germline V gene, CDR1 is SGDLS and CDR2 is YYNGEE. CDR3 bases: TGTGCCAGCAGCGTATCTAGCGGGGGGTTAGAGACCCAGTACTTC. It encodes CASSVSSGGLETQYF.

The chain links TRBV6-5 to TRBJ1-1, with unresolved D. The CDR3 is 13 residues long. V was shortened by 0 bases and J by 6 bases, with 8 bases between the two germline ends. The germline V gene encodes CDR1 MNHEY and CDR2 SVGAGI. The CDR3 loop reads CASSYSRSAEAFF. CDR3 sequence (DNA): TGTGCCAGCAGTTACTCGAGAAGCGCTGAAGCTTTCTTT.